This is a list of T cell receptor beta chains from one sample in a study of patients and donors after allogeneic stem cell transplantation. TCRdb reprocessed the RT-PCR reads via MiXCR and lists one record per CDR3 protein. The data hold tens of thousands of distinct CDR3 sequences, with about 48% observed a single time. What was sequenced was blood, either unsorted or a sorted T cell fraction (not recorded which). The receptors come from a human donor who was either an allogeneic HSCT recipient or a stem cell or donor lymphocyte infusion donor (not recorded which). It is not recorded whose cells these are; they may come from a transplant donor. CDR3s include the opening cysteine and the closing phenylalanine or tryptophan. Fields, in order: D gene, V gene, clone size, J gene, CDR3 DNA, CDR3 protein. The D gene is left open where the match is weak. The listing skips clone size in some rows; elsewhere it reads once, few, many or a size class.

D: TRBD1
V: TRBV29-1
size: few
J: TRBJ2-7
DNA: TGCAGCGTAAGACAGGGCCCCACTGTGGAGCAGTACTTC
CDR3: CSVRQGPTVEQYF

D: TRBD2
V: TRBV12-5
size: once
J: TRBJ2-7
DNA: TGTGCTAGTGGCACCGGGACTAGCGGGATTCGCTACGAGCAGTACTTC
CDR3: CASGTGTSGIRYEQYF

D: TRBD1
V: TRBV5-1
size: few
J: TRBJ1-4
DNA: TGCGCCAGCAGCCCTGAGCAGGGGGGCTCTAATGAAAAACTGTTTTTT
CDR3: CASSPEQGGSNEKLFF

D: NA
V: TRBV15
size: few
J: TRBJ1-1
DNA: TGTGCCACCAGCAGAGAACCCTCCAGTGTGGAAGCTTTCTTT
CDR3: CATSREPSSVEAFF

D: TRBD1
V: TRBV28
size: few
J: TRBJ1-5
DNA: TGTGCCAGCAGTTTACAAGCACCGGGGACAGTCAGGGTCAATCAGCCCCAGCATTTT
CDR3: CASSLQAPGTVRVNQPQHF

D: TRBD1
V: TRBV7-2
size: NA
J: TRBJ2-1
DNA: TGTGCCAGCAGCTTAGTGGGACAGCCTACGAATGAGCAGTTCTTC
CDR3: CASSLVGQPTNEQFF

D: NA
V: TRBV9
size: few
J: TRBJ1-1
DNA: TGTGCCAGCAGCGTAGGTGCTGAAGCTTTCTTT
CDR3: CASSVGAEAFF

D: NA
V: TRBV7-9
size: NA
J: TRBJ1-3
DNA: TGTGCCAGCAGCTTAGAGCGGACCGGCTCTGGAAACACCATATATTTT
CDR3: CASSLERTGSGNTIYF

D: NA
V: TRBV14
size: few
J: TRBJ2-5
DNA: TGTGCCAGCAGCTTCGCATACCAAGAGACCCAGTACTTC
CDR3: CASSFAYQETQYF

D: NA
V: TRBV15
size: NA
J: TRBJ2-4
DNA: TGTGCCACCAGCAGAGAAGGCCAAAACGGGAACATTCAGTACTTC
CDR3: CATSREGQNGNIQYF

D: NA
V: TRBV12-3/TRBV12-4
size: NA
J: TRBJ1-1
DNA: TGTGCCAGCAGTTTATTGGGTGCGATCCGGAACACTGAAGCTTTCTTT
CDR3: CASSLLGAIRNTEAFF

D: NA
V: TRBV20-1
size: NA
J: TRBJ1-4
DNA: TGCAGTGCTAGAAAAACTGATAGAGGTGAAAAACTGTTTTTT
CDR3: CSARKTDRGEKLFF

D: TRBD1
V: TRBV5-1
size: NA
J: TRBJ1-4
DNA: TGCGCCAGCAGTCGTCGGGACAGAGACGCTATAGGGGAAAAACTGTTTTTT
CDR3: CASSRRDRDAIGEKLFF

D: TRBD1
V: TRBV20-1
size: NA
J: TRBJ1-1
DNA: TGCAGTGCTAGATCACAGGGGATACACACTGAAGCTTTCTTT
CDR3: CSARSQGIHTEAFF

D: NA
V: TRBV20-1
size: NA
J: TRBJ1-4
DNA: TGCAGTGCTAGTCGGCAGGGCAGCGGAAAACTGTTTTTT
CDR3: CSASRQGSGKLFF

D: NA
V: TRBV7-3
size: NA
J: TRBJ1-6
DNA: TGTGCCAGCAGCTTGGACGGGTATAATTCACCCCTCCACTTT
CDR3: CASSLDGYNSPLHF

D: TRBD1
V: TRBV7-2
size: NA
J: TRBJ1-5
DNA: TGTGCCAGCAGCTTTACAGGGGGGAGCAATCAGCCCCAGCATTTT
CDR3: CASSFTGGSNQPQHF

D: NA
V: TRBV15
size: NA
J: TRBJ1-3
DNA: TGTGCCACCAGCGGAGATACAGGGTCTGGAAACACCATATATTTT
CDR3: CATSGDTGSGNTIYF

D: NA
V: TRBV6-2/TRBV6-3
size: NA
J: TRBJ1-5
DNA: TGTGCCAGCAGCGAACCCCGGACAGTCAGCAATCAGCCCCAGCATTTT
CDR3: CASSEPRTVSNQPQHF

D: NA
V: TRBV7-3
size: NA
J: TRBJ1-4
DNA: TGTGCCAGCAGCCGACCCCTCGGGGGGCAAAGTGAAAAACTGTTTTTT
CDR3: CASSRPLGGQSEKLFF

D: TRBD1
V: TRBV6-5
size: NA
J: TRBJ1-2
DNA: TGTGCCAGTCAAGTCGGACAGGGCACCGGCTACACCTTC
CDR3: CASQVGQGTGYTF

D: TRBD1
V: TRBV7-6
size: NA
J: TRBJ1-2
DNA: TGTGCCAGCAGCTCATGGGACAGCCAGGTCTATGGCTACACCTTC
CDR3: CASSSWDSQVYGYTF

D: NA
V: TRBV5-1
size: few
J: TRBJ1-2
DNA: TGCGCCAGCAGCCCCGAACGGGACGGCTACACCTTC
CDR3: CASSPERDGYTF

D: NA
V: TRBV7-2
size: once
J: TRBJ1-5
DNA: TGTGCCAGCAGCTTACATTGGCCACCCAATAGCAATCAGCCCCAGCATTTT
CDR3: CASSLHWPPNSNQPQHF

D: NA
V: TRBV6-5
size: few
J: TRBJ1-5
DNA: TGTGCCAGCAGTTTCAGGGTCAATCAGCCCCAGCATTTT
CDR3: CASSFRVNQPQHF

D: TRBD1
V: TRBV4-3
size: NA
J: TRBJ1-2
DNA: TGCGCCAGCAGCCAGACAGCGGGACAGGGTGGCAACTATGGCTACACCTTC
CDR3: CASSQTAGQGGNYGYTF

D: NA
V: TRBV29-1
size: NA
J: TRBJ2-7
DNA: TGCAGCGTTGAAGATGAGGCAAGCACCTACGAGCAGTACTTC
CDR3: CSVEDEASTYEQYF

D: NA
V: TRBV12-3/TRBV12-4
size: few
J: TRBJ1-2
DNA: TGTGCCAGCAGTTTCACGGGAGTCTATGGCTACACCTTC
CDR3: CASSFTGVYGYTF

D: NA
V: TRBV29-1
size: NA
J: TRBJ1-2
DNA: TGCAGCGTTGCGTTGCCCGACTATGGCTACACCTTC
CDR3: CSVALPDYGYTF

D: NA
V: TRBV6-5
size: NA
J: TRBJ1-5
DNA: TGTGCCAGCAGTTACTCCCACAGTGATCAGCCCCAGCATTTT
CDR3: CASSYSHSDQPQHF

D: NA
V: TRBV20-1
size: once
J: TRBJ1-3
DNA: TGCAGTGCTAGAGACACCACCGGAAACACCATATATTTT
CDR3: CSARDTTGNTIYF

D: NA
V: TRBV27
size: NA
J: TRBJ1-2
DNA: TGTGCCAGCAGTTTATCGTTGAAGTACGGCTACACCTTC
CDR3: CASSLSLKYGYTF

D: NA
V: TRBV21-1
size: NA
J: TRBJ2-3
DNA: TGTGCCAGCAGCGCGGGGACTAGTGATTATACGCAGTATTTT
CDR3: CASSAGTSDYTQYF

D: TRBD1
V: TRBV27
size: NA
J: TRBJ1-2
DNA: TGTGCCAGCACCCAATTCCTTGGAGGGGGCTTCCCCTATGGCTACACCTTC
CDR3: CASTQFLGGGFPYGYTF

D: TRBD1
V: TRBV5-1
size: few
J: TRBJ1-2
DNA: TGCGCCAGCAGACGCGACAGGGTTCGCGGCTACACCTTC
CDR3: CASRRDRVRGYTF

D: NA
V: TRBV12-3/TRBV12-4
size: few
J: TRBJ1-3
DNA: TGTGCCAGCTCCAGGGCAGGGGATGTCTCTGGAAACACCATATATTTT
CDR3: CASSRAGDVSGNTIYF

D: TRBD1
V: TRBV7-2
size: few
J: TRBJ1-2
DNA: TGTGCCAGCAGCTTAAGACAGGGGGTTAGCTATGGCTACACCTTC
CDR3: CASSLRQGVSYGYTF

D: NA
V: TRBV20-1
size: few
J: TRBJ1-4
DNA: TGCAGTGCCATACAGGGAACTAATGAAAAACTGTTTTTT
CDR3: CSAIQGTNEKLFF

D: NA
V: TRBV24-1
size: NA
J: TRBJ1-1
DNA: TGTGCCACAAGCCGCAGGGCGGGGGCTGAAGCTTTCTTT
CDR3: CATSRRAGAEAFF

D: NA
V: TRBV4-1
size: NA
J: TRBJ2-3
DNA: TGCGCCAGCAGCCAATCAGGAGTCAACACAGATACGCAGTATTTT
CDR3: CASSQSGVNTDTQYF

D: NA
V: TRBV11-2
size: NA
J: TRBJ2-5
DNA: TGTGCCAGCAGCTTAAGGTTTGCGGACCAAGAGACCCAGTACTTC
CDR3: CASSLRFADQETQYF

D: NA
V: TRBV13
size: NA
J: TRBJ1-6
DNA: TGTGCCAGCAGCTTATGGGCGGTCAGCCATAATTCACCCCTCCACTTT
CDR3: CASSLWAVSHNSPLHF

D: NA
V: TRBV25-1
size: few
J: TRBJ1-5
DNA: TGTGCCAGCAGTGAAAACGAGACAGCCTGGGAGGGCAATCAGCCCCAGCATTTT
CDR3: CASSENETAWEGNQPQHF

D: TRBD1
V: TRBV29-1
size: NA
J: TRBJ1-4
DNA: TGCAGCGTCCGAAAGGATAGCATAATGGGGACAGGGGATGAAAAACTGTTTTTT
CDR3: CSVRKDSIMGTGDEKLFF

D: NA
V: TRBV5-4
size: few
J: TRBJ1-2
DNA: TGTGCCAGCAGCTTGGGACAGTTAGGTGGCTACACCTTC
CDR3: CASSLGQLGGYTF

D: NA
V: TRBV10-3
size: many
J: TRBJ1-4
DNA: TGTGCCATCAGTGAGTCGACCGGGGGCTACGGTAATGAAAAACTGTTTTTT
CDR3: CAISESTGGYGNEKLFF

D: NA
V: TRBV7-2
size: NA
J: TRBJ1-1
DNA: TGTGCCAGCAGCTTAGATCGCGGGAACACTGAAGCTTTCTTT
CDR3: CASSLDRGNTEAFF

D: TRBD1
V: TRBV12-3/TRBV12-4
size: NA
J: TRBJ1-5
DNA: TGTGCCAGCAGGCACAACAGGGGAAATCAGCCCCAGCATTTT
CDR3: CASRHNRGNQPQHF

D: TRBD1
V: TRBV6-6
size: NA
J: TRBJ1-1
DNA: TGTGCCAGCAGCGGACAGGGGCTGGGTCTCGGGTTCACTGAAGCTTTCTTT
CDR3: CASSGQGLGLGFTEAFF

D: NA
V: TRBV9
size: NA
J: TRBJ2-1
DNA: TGTGCCAGCAGCGGACGGAGTACTAGCAGCAATGAGCAGTTCTTC
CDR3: CASSGRSTSSNEQFF

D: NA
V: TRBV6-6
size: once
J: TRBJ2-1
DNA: TGTGCCAGCAGACGAGGGGGGCCGAATGAGCAGTTCTTC
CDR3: CASRRGGPNEQFF

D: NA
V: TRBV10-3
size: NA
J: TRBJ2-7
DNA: TGTGCCATCAGCCAACGAGATGGGGGGATTAGATCCTACGAGCAGTACTTC
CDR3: CAISQRDGGIRSYEQYF

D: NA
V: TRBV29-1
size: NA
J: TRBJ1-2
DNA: TGCAGCGAACTCCGACAAGATGGCTACACCTTC
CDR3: CSELRQDGYTF

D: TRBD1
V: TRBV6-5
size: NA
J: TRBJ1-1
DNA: TGTGCCAGCAGTTACTCCGGACAGGGGAACACTGAAGCTTTCTTT
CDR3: CASSYSGQGNTEAFF

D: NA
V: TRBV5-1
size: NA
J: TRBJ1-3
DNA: TGCGCCAGCAGCTTGGCCCAGGGGCGTGGAAACACCATATATTTT
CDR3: CASSLAQGRGNTIYF

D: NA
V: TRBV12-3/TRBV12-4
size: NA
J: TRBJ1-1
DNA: TGTGCCAGCAGCCCCTCGACGGGAAACACTGAAGCTTTCTTT
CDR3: CASSPSTGNTEAFF

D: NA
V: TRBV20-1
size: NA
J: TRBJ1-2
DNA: TGCAGTGCTAGAGGGGGAATTGATGGCTACACCTTC
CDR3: CSARGGIDGYTF

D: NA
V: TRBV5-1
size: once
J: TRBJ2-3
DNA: TGCGCCAGCAGCTTTAGCGAGACCACAGATACGCAGTATTTT
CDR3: CASSFSETTDTQYF

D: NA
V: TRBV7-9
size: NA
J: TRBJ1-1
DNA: TGTGCCAGCAGCTCAAGCGGGGAGGGGCCGGCCACTGAAGCTTTCTTT
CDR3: CASSSSGEGPATEAFF